This T cell receptor beta chain was identified during a study of cytomegalovirus exposure and HLA in healthy donors. The primer mix had 60 Vbeta and 13 Jbeta primers. Clones were sequenced by immunoSEQ multiplex PCR, and TCRdb holds only the in-frame ones, with some missing. Seen here are some 90,000 clones, approximately 77% observed once, and the top ten hold about a tenth. As for this clone: Its antigen is not known.

There are 15 residues in the CDR3. V lost 5 bases, J lost 3 bases, and 17 bases lay in between. Germline CDR1 reads SGHAT; CDR2 reads FQNNGV. General study results and limits: Follow-up analysis later connected one missense variant in DCLRE1C with trimming of TCR beta V- and J-genes.

This sequence was found in a human donor in good health. This chain connects TRBV11-2 to TRBJ2-7; D not resolved. Sequences were obtained from PBMCs. Here the CDR3 DNA reads TGTGCCAGCAGCCGAACCCAAGATAGACACTACGAGCAGTACTTC. Protein product: CASSRTQDRHYEQYF. Based on the CDR3 plus reference TRBV11-2 and TRBJ2-7, the full variable domain is EAGVAQSPRYKIIEKRQSVAFWCNPISGHATLYWYQQILGQGPKLLIQFQNNGVVDDSQLPKDRFSAERLKGVDSTLKIQPAKLEDSAVYLCASSRTQDRHYEQYFGPGTRLTVT.